These T cell receptor beta chains were read from a single sample in a study of OX40 agonist ivuxolimab in advanced cancers. Assay: immunoSEQ multiplex PCR; the TCRdb copy retains only in-frame clones and omits some. The table shows approximately 48,000 clones, with about 83% occurring only once. Sample: CD4+ or CD8+ T cells sorted from blood, taken in a trial of the OX40 agonist ivuxolimab. The receptors were sampled from an adult with an advanced solid tumor such as melanoma, head and neck, liver or kidney cancer. Each CDR3 is given with its conserved first and last residue. A D gene is named only where the DNA matches it firmly. Clone size appears in some rows only: once, few, many, or a class for an expanded clone.

D	V	size	J	DNA	CDR3
TRBD2	TRBV5-1	.	TRBJ2-5	TGCGCCAGCAGCTCCGGTAGCGGGAGTGGGAATTCCCCAGAGACCCAGTACTTC	CASSSGSGSGNSPETQYF
TRBD2	TRBV28	once	TRBJ2-7	TGTGCCAGCAGTTTTGGGGGGTCTAGCGGGCTTACCTACGAGCAGTACTTC	CASSFGGSSGLTYEQYF
TRBD1	TRBV20-1	.	TRBJ1-2	TGCAGAACACAGGGGTATCCTGGCTACACCTTC	CRTQGYPGYTF
.	TRBV4-3	.	TRBJ2-1	TGCGCCAGCAGCCAAGATCAGGGCCAGGGACCCTACAATGAGCAGTTCTTC	CASSQDQGQGPYNEQFF
.	TRBV10-3	once	TRBJ1-2	TGTGCCATCAGTGAGTCACAGGGATTCGGGGGCTACACCTTC	CAISESQGFGGYTF
.	TRBV7-3	.	TRBJ2-1	TGTGCCAGCAGCTCCTCCGGGGGGCCCAATGAGCAGTTCTTC	CASSSSGGPNEQFF
.	TRBV4-1	.	TRBJ2-7	TGCGCCAGCAGCCAAGAAGGGGCTCTGGGGGGCGAGCAGTACTTC	CASSQEGALGGEQYF
.	TRBV7-8	.	TRBJ2-7	TGTGCCAGCAACGAGGGACTTTCTCTCGAGCAGTACTTC	CASNEGLSLEQYF
TRBD1	TRBV27	few	TRBJ1-1	TGTGCCAGCAGTGAGACAGGGGGAGGAACTGAAGCTTTCTTT	CASSETGGGTEAFF
TRBD1	TRBV18	.	TRBJ1-3	TGTGCCAGCTCACCGTTCGAACAGGGGATCCCTGGAAACACCATATATTTT	CASSPFEQGIPGNTIYF
.	TRBV7-9	.	TRBJ1-2	TGTGCCAGCAGCACCATCTATGGCTACACCTTC	CASSTIYGYTF
.	TRBV7-2	once	TRBJ1-1	TGTGCCAGCAGCTTAGTCCTGCCTAGGATGAACACTGAAGCTTTCTTT	CASSLVLPRMNTEAFF
TRBD2	TRBV7-8	.	TRBJ2-7	TGTGCCAGCAGCTTAGCCACGGGGGAGGGTTCCTACGAGCAGTACTTC	CASSLATGEGSYEQYF
.	TRBV7-9	.	TRBJ2-5	TGTGCCAGCAGCCTGGACAGACCACAAGAGACCCAGTACTTC	CASSLDRPQETQYF
.	TRBV12-5	.	TRBJ2-7	TGTGCTAGTGGTTTGAGGGGTACTAGGGACGAGCAGTACTTC	CASGLRGTRDEQYF
TRBD1	TRBV7-2	.	TRBJ1-1	TGTGCCAGCAGCTTAGCGCTAATCGGACAGGGATTTGAAGCTTTCTTT	CASSLALIGQGFEAFF
TRBD1	TRBV9	few	TRBJ1-2	TGTGCCAGCAGCGTCGGAGACAGGGGCTATGGCTACACCTTC	CASSVGDRGYGYTF
.	TRBV7-7	.	TRBJ2-3	TGTGCCAGCAACGGTGCCGGGACCCGCCGATATACAGATACGCAGTATTTT	CASNGAGTRRYTDTQYF
.	TRBV5-1	.	TRBJ2-2	TGCGCCAGCAGCTTGTTCGCGAACACCGGGGAGCTGTTTTTT	CASSLFANTGELFF
TRBD1	TRBV9	.	TRBJ1-2	TGTGCCAGCAGCGTAAAGGGCCGCGGACAGGGAGAGGACTACTATGGCTACACCTTC	CASSVKGRGQGEDYYGYTF
TRBD2	TRBV6-5	.	TRBJ2-1	TGTGCCAGCGGGACTAGCCCCTACAATGAGCAGTTCTTC	CASGTSPYNEQFF
.	TRBV6-6	.	TRBJ2-1	TGTGCCAGCACCCTCTCGGTGGGAGGAAATGAGCAGTTCTTC	CASTLSVGGNEQFF
.	TRBV11-2	few	TRBJ1-2	TGTGCCAGCAGCGCCATCGGTGGCTATGGCTACACCTTC	CASSAIGGYGYTF
.	TRBV9	.	TRBJ2-6	TGTGCCAGCAGCGGATTCGTTGGGGCCAACGTCCTGACTTTC	CASSGFVGANVLTF
.	TRBV19	.	TRBJ2-2	TGTGCCAGTAGTATAGACGGCTCTGACACCGGGGAGCTGTTTTTT	CASSIDGSDTGELFF
.	TRBV5-1	.	TRBJ1-4	TGCGCCAGCAGCTTGGAAGTTATACCTAAAGGCCTGGCTAATGAAAAACTGTTTTTT	CASSLEVIPKGLANEKLFF
TRBD1	TRBV9	.	TRBJ2-3	TGTGCCAGCAGTCGGGACAGGGAAAGACCAGATACGCAGTATTTT	CASSRDRERPDTQYF
TRBD2	TRBV13	.	TRBJ2-3	TGTGCCAGCAGCTCCCTCAGCGGCGGGAGTGAGGTGGGAACAGATACGCAGTATTTT	CASSSLSGGSEVGTDTQYF
.	TRBV29-1	.	TRBJ2-3	TGCAGCGTCCCTAGTGGCTGGGTGTCAGATACGCAGTATTTT	CSVPSGWVSDTQYF
.	TRBV27	.	TRBJ2-2	TGTGCCAGCAGTTTATCACTACCACCCGGGGAGCTGTTTTTT	CASSLSLPPGELFF
.	TRBV9	.	TRBJ2-7	TGTGCCAGCAGTGATGACGGCTACGAGCAGTACTTC	CASSDDGYEQYF
.	TRBV27	.	TRBJ1-1	TGTGCCTCCCTTCCCCTTGCCCTTAACACTGAAGCTTTCTTT	CASLPLALNTEAFF
TRBD1	TRBV18	.	TRBJ1-2	TGTGCCAGTACAGGGGATGCGAACTATGGCTACACCTTC	CASTGDANYGYTF
.	TRBV7-9	few	TRBJ1-1	TGTGCCAGCAGCTGGGTCGGGGGGGTTGAAGCTTTCTTT	CASSWVGGVEAFF
.	TRBV6-6	.	TRBJ1-1	TGTGCCAGCAGTCAGAGTGAGGGCACTGAAGCTTTCTTT	CASSQSEGTEAFF
.	TRBV19	.	TRBJ1-2	TGTGCCAGTAGTTTGTCAGGCGCTAACTATGGCTACACCTTC	CASSLSGANYGYTF
TRBD2	TRBV4-1	.	TRBJ2-7	TGCGCCAGCAGCCAGGGAAGCGGGAGGGCCGAGTTCTACGAGCAGTACTTC	CASSQGSGRAEFYEQYF
.	TRBV14	.	TRBJ1-4	TGTGCCAGCAGCGAGAACGCCAGGACCAATGAAAAACTGTTTTTT	CASSENARTNEKLFF
.	TRBV6-5	once	TRBJ2-7	TGTGCCAGCACCCTCGACCGGGCTGGGGGAGAGCAGTACTTC	CASTLDRAGGEQYF
.	TRBV19	.	TRBJ2-7	TGTGCCAGTAGTATCGGTGCGGGGACAGCCTCCTACGAGCAGTACTTC	CASSIGAGTASYEQYF
.	TRBV10-3	few	TRBJ1-5	TGTGCCATCAGTGATGAGGGGGATACCCAGCCCCAGCATTTT	CAISDEGDTQPQHF
TRBD1	TRBV29-1	.	TRBJ2-2	TGCAGCGCCACCCCGGACAGGGAGAACACCGGGGAGCTGTTTTTT	CSATPDRENTGELFF
.	TRBV9	.	TRBJ1-1	TGTGCCAGCAGCCCTCGGGCGGGGGGCACTGAAGCTTTCTTT	CASSPRAGGTEAFF